The 23 T cell receptor beta chains listed next were all sequenced from one sample in a study of shared clonotypes between healthy human individuals (dated by TCRdb to 2018 to 2020). The library was generated by the immunoSEQ multiplex PCR assay. The immuneACCESS repertoire file appears here via TCRdb, limited to in-frame rearrangements. These files lack a portion of the clones; in checked studies, under half of the deficit traces to unresolved V genes, and the cause of the others is not known. The sample data list millions of clones, and around 93% of these were observed just once. The ten largest clones represent under 2% of the sample. CD8 naive samples were CD45RO-negative cells positively selected for CCR7, giving a CD45RA+CCR7+ population that excluded TemRA cells. The sequencing sample was made of naive CD8+ T cells from PBMCs. The sample's cell subset or site label is to be understood as: CD45RA+CCR7+. All receptors come from a man younger than 35 in good health. Some clones in this sample may be carry-over from other donors' samples.

This clone has a single count. The genes are TRBV4-1 and TRBJ2-7, with D perhaps TRBD1 or TRBD2 (5 bases each). Trimming left V 1 base short and J 4 bases short, with 8 bases between. Germline loops: CDR1 MGHRA, CDR2 YSYEKL. The CDR3 sequence is 13 residues long. The CDR3 region is CASSQVGEYEQYF. CDR3 sequence (DNA): TGCGCCAGCAGCCAAGTGGGGGAGTACGAGCAGTACTTC.

The J gene is TRBJ1-2, the V gene TRBV19, with no clear D. This CDR3 has 17 residues. Deletions cut 4 bases from V and 2 bases from J, with 20 bases between. CDR1 and CDR2 (germline): LNHDA, SQIVND (reference sequence). This CDR3 is CASSTDWASLTNYGYTF. CDR3 nucleotide sequence: TGTGCCAGTAGTACCGATTGGGCCTCCCTAACGAACTATGGCTACACCTTC. The variable domain in full, completed from reference TRBV19 and TRBJ1-2, reads DGGITQSPKYLFRKEGQNVTLSCEQNLNHDAMYWYRQDPGQGLRLIYYSQIVNDFQKGDIAEGYSVSREKKESFPLTVTSAQKNPTAFYLCASSTDWASLTNYGYTFGSGTRLTVV.

The chain joins TRBV10-3 to TRBJ2-7; D remains unclear. The CDR3 length is 12 residues. Germline V gene sequence: CDR1 ENHRY, CDR2 SYGVKD. V shed 0 bases and J shed 6 bases, with 6 bases lying between them. The CDR3 spells CAISESNLEQYF. In nucleotides, the CDR3 is TGTGCCATCAGTGAGTCTAACCTCGAGCAGTACTTC.

As for this clone: This CDR3 is also generated by other DNA sequences in the sample. The J gene is TRBJ1-1, the V gene TRBV27; no clear D gene. This CDR3 spans 13 amino acids. Between the trimmed V and J ends, which lost 3 bases and 5 bases, there was a span of 10 bases. CDR1 MNHEY and CDR2 SMNVEV come from the germline V gene (reference sequence). CDR3 coding DNA: TGTGCCAGCAGTTTCCGCGAAGGGACTGAAGCTTTCTTT. This translates into CASSFREGTEAFF.

The J gene is TRBJ2-7, the V gene TRBV21-1. TRBV21-1 is marked as a pseudogene. The CDR3 loop spans 14 amino acids. The CDR3 DNA is TGTGCCAGCAGCTTAAGGACGGAGATCTACGAGCAGTACTTC. It is translated as CASSLRTEIYEQYF.

This chain joins TRBV28 and TRBJ2-1; D might be TRBD2 (6 bases). Deletions cut 8 bases from V and 8 bases from J, with 16 bases between. CDR3 length: 13 residues. CDR1 is MDHEN, CDR2 SYDVKM, per germline. Written as DNA, the CDR3 is TGTGCCAGCCAATTGGGGGGAGGCGATGAGCAGTTCTTC. Protein sequence: CASQLGGGDEQFF.

V usage is TRBV27 and J usage is TRBJ1-2; a weak D match, TRBD1 (5 bases). Germline CDR1 and CDR2: MNHEY and SMNVEV (reference sequence). This CDR3 contains 17 residues. The germline V and J ends were trimmed by 2 bases and 4 bases, with 20 bases remaining between them. The DNA of the CDR3 is TGTGCCAGCAGTTTAAAGTCGGGGACCCAGACAACCTATGGCTACACCTTC. Translated: CASSLKSGTQTTYGYTF.

The V call is TRBV27, the J call TRBJ2-3, with D perhaps matching TRBD1 or TRBD2 (5 bases each). The V end was cut by 6 bases, the J end by 4 bases, with 14 bases between. CDR1 is MNHEY, CDR2 SMNVEV, per germline (reference sequence). CDR3 length: 14 amino acids. The CDR3 spells CASRPWGSPDTQYF. The CDR3, as DNA: TGTGCCAGCAGGCCCTGGGGGTCCCCAGATACGCAGTATTTT.

The chain recombines TRBV6-1 with TRBJ1-4; D might be TRBD1 (5 bases). This CDR3 comprises 14 residues. Germline V gene sequence: CDR1 MNHNS, CDR2 SASEGT. Trimming shortened V by 7 bases and J by 6 bases, and 15 bases separated the two germline ends. The CDR3, as DNA: TGTGCCAGCACGGGACTTGGGGGGGATGAAAAACTGTTTTTT. Protein product: CASTGLGGDEKLFF.

The V gene is TRBV2, the J gene TRBJ2-7; D remains unclear. The CDR3 consists of 16 residues. V was shortened by 4 bases and J by 5 bases, with 21 bases between the two germline ends. Germline V CDR1 and CDR2: SNHLY, FYNNEI. CDR3 amino acids: CASSGPSSADPDEQYF. CDR3 nucleotide sequence: TGTGCCAGCAGTGGGCCCTCAAGCGCGGATCCGGACGAGCAGTACTTC.

The rearrangement links TRBV6-5 to TRBJ2-7, with 7 bases identical to TRBD1. The germline V gene has CDR1 MNHEY and CDR2 SVGAGI. The CDR3 totals 14 residues. With V trimmed by 6 bases and J by 3 bases, 8 bases remained unmatched. The CDR3 is CASSRQGSFYEQYF. The DNA for the CDR3 is TGTGCCAGCAGCCGACAGGGTAGCTTCTACGAGCAGTACTTC.

The V and J genes are TRBV7-6 and TRBJ2-5; unclear D gene. Near its end, the DNA agrees better with TRBJ2-7, so the J call may be wrong. Per germline, CDR1 SGHVS and CDR2 FNYEAQ. This CDR3 comprises 12 residues. The CDR3, as DNA: TGTGCCAGCAGCTCCAGGTTTAGCGAGCAGTACTTC. Residues: CASSSRFSEQYF.

In the case of this clone: The sample carries other DNA sequences with the same CDR3. This chain connects TRBV11-3 to TRBJ2-5; D tentatively reads TRBD1 or TRBD2 (5 bases each). Germline CDR1 reads SGHNT; CDR2 reads YENEEA. The CDR3 consists of 13 residues. Trimming shortened V by 5 bases and J by 4 bases, and 11 bases separated the two germline ends. In nucleotides, the CDR3 is TGTGCCAGCAGCAATACGGGGCTAGAGACCCAGTACTTC. Protein: CASSNTGLETQYF. Full variable domain (remainder filled in from reference TRBV11-3 and TRBJ2-5): EAGVVQSPRYKIIEKKQPVAFWCNPISGHNTLYWYLQNLGQGPELLIRYENEEAVDDSQLPKDRFSAERLKGVDSTLKIQPAELGDSAVYLCASSNTGLETQYFGPGTRLLVL.

The V gene is TRBV2, the J gene TRBJ2-1; D is ambiguous. V gave up 7 bases and J gave up 8 bases, with 12 bases separating them. There are 12 residues in the CDR3. Germline loops: CDR1 SNHLY, CDR2 FYNNEI. The CDR3 coding sequence is TGTGCCAGCATGGCCAACCAATATGAGCAGTTCTTC. It encodes CASMANQYEQFF.

V gene TRBV27 combines with J gene TRBJ2-7, with a weak D call TRBD2 (6 bases). This CDR3 spans 12 amino acids. The V end lost 8 bases, the J end lost 9 bases, and 17 bases lay between the germline ends. Per germline, CDR1 MNHEY and CDR2 SMNVEV (reference sequence). CDR3 nucleotide sequence: TGTGCCAGCGTAGCGGACTGGGGCGGGCAGTACTTC. Translated, it gives CASVADWGGQYF.

V usage is TRBV28 and J usage is TRBJ2-7; D is undetermined. Deletions cut 4 bases from V and 0 bases from J, with 16 bases between. The germline V gene encodes CDR1 MDHEN and CDR2 SYDVKM. The CDR3 length is 16 residues. CDR3 nucleotide sequence: TGTGCCAGCAGTTCCTCTGGGGTGGCAGTCTCCTACGAGCAGTACTTC. Translating gives CASSSSGVAVSYEQYF.

This clone was seen only once. V is TRBV27 and J is TRBJ2-5; 9 bases line up with TRBD2. J gave up 4 bases and V 5 bases, and 14 bases lay outside the gene matches. Germline V gives CDR1 MNHEY, CDR2 SMNVEV (reference sequence). The CDR3 spans 17 residues. The CDR3 region has the DNA TGTGCCAGCAGTCCTAATTTAGTAGCGGGGGTGCGAGAGACCCAGTACTTC. This translates into CASSPNLVAGVRETQYF.

The chain is built from TRBV9 and TRBJ2-6; 8 bases are a match to TRBD1. V dropped 2 bases and J dropped 0; count of bases not matched to a gene: 4. The CDR3 loop spans 17 amino acids. Germline CDR1 is SGDLS and CDR2 is YYNGEE. The CDR3 sequence is CASSVQGAPSGANVLTF. The CDR3 DNA reads as TGTGCCAGCAGCGTTCAGGGGGCCCCCTCTGGGGCCAACGTCCTGACTTTC. The full variable domain, in which reference TRBV9 and TRBJ2-6 provide the parts outside the CDR3, is DSGVTQTPKHLITATGQRVTLRCSPRSGDLSVYWYQQSLDQGLQFLIQYYNGEERAKGNILERFSAQQFPDLHSELNLSSLELGDSALYFCASSVQGAPSGANVLTFGAGSRLTVL.

This chain uses TRBV4-3 with TRBJ1-1, with D tentatively TRBD1 (5 bases). Germline V gene data show CDR1 as LGHNA and CDR2 as YSLEER. The V gene lost 1 base and the J gene lost 1 base, with 10 bases spanning the gap. The CDR3 contains 15 residues. Here the CDR3 reads CASSQGPGTNTEAFF. CDR3 bases: TGCGCCAGCAGCCAAGGTCCCGGGACGAACACTGAAGCTTTCTTT.

This clone was observed once. The chain employs TRBV7-9 and TRBJ2-1; 8 nucleotides align to TRBD2. Trimming at V came to 6 bases and at J to 3 bases, leaving 7 bases not matched to a gene. In germline, CDR1 is SEHNR, CDR2 FQNEAQ (reference sequence). This CDR3 region has 15 residues. CDR3 sequence reads: CASSPSGSDYNEQFF. As DNA, the CDR3 is TGTGCCAGCAGTCCGAGCGGGAGTGACTACAATGAGCAGTTCTTC.

The rearrangement uses TRBV27 and TRBJ2-3, with TRBD2 matching over 10 bases. Losses at the gene ends were 5 bases for V and 9 bases for J; bases not matched to a gene: 2. This CDR3 is 12 amino acids long. From germline, CDR1 is MNHEY and CDR2 SMNVEV (reference sequence). Here the CDR3 DNA reads TGTGCCAGCAGTCAACTAGCGGGAACGCAGTATTTT. Translation gives CASSQLAGTQYF.

The rearrangement links TRBV11-2 to TRBJ2-7; D is uncertain. The CDR3 totals 13 residues. Germline V gene data show CDR1 as SGHAT and CDR2 as FQNNGV. V shed 8 bases and J shed 0 bases, with 11 bases lying between them. The CDR3 is CASGWSVSYEQYF. The CDR3, as DNA: TGTGCCAGCGGATGGAGCGTCTCCTACGAGCAGTACTTC.

This chain joins TRBV2 and TRBJ2-1, with TRBD2 as a possible D gene (6 bases). The germline V gene has CDR1 SNHLY and CDR2 FYNNEI. The CDR3 consists of 15 residues. The V end lost 5 bases, the J end lost 4 bases, and 15 bases lay between the germline ends. CDR3 region: CASSPTRERYNEQFF. The CDR3 nucleotides read TGTGCCAGCAGTCCCACCCGGGAGAGGTACAATGAGCAGTTCTTC.